This record concerns one T cell receptor beta chain sequence. Its antigen is unknown. Trimming took off 2 bases at V and 9 bases at J, with 11 bases between the two ends. Germline V gene sequence: CDR1 MDHEN, CDR2 SYDVKM. The CDR3 has 13 amino acids. The split of CD4+ cells yielded CD45RA+ naive and CD45RA-negative memory subsets. The assay was immunoSEQ multiplex PCR, and TCRdb's table has in-frame clones only and misses some. The sample shows around 1.6 million clones, roughly 98% of them seen only once. This record belongs to a study of shared clonotypes between healthy human individuals. Study-level findings and limits: The sharing of 4.5% to 6.5% of naive CD4 clonotypes was seen across a handful of donors. A generally larger estimated richness was seen in naive subsets than in memory subsets.

The chain joins TRBV28 to TRBJ2-1; D perhaps matches TRBD2 (6 bases). The TCR sequence derives from a man aged 25 to 40 in good health. The sequencing input was naive CD4+ T cells sorted from blood. Subset: CD45RA+ positively selected. The CDR3 DNA is TGTGCCAGCAGTTTAGGGGGGACTTTTGAGCAGTTCTTC. It encodes CASSLGGTFEQFF.